This T cell receptor (beta chain) was sequenced in a study of beta chain features in type 1 diabetes. Study outcomes and limitations: People with Type 1 diabetes carried modestly yet significantly shorter TCRB CDR3s in all four CD4+ subsets.

What was sequenced were expressed TCRB transcripts, since all of the isolated RNA had been reverse transcribed. The data were produced by immunoSEQ multiplex PCR, yet TCRdb's version contains in-frame clones alone and is incomplete. The sample records more than 550,000 clones, 11% to 15% being singletons. This clone was picked up a small number of times. Its antigen remains unknown. Source material: naive CD4+ T cells from blood. This receptor was identified in a man younger than 35 with type 1 diabetes.

The CDR3 here is CASSSDRGRSTEAFF. In DNA form, the CDR3 reads TGTGCCAGCAGCTCCGACAGGGGGCGATCCACTGAAGCTTTCTTT. The V call is TRBV7-2, the J call TRBJ1-1; TRBD1 matches 10 bases. With V trimmed by 4 bases and J by 4 bases, 6 bases remained unmatched. The CDR3 runs 15 residues. Germline V CDR1 and CDR2: SGHTA, FQGNSA.